This T cell receptor (beta chain) was obtained from a study of CD8+ T cells in alopecia areata. Treatment described: oral pan-JAK inhibitor, 5-10 mg twice daily. Following extraction, RNA underwent reverse transcription to cDNA, which served as the sequencing template. Repertoires were generated with immunoSEQ multiplex PCR, while TCRdb's copy carries only in-frame clones and drops some. The data show some 200,000 clones, about 60% seen once. The study's findings and limits: As there was one nonresponder, how baseline CD8+ expansion relates to response remains uncertain.

This clone has a handful of counts. The antigen is unknown. V was trimmed by 2 bases and J by 8 bases, leaving 9 bases between them. Germline assignment: CDR1 MNHEY and CDR2 SVGAGI. This CDR3 has 12 amino acids. This TCR derives from a human donor with alopecia areata. V is TRBV6-5 and J is TRBJ1-2; D unresolved. This material consisted of CD4+ T cells sorted from blood, taken at week 4, from a patient treated with tofacitinib. The CDR3: CASSYEGVGYTF. The CDR3 DNA follows: TGTGCCAGCAGTTACGAGGGCGTCGGCTACACCTTC.